This TCR beta chain was captured in a study of low-dose radiotherapy and immunotherapy resistance in tumors. Study summary: The schedule for Cohort 2 used 1 Gy per fraction every two weeks, which added up to 13 Gy over 26 weeks.

Indicated time point: after trial treatment. Treatment specified: LDRT plus nivolumab, ipilimumab, low-dose cyclophosphamide and aspirin (RACIN trial). With TRAV- and TRBV-specific primers, first-strand cDNA was made, covering the alpha and beta chains. PCR amplification of the TCRs was performed with Phusion for 20 PCR cycles, and it relied on a constant-region primer together with a V-primer adapter. TCRdb re-derived calls from the reads in MiXCR, one entry per CDR3 protein. The profile shows around 80,000 distinct CDR3 sequences, around 17% of them singletons. This CDR3 contains 14 residues. Between the trimmed V and J ends, which lost 2 bases and 10 bases, there was a span of 15 bases. The germline gives CDR1 SEHNR, CDR2 FQNEAQ (reference sequence).

The material was PBMCs, obtained after low-dose radiotherapy plus immunotherapy. This chain uses TRBV7-9 with TRBJ2-1, with a possible D match to TRBD1 (6 bases). The receptor's source is a male donor with prostate cancer. The DNA of the CDR3 is TGTGCCAGCAGCTTAATCAAGGACAGCCAAGAGCAGTTCTTC. The encoded protein is CASSLIKDSQEQFF. Complete variable domain (other parts from reference TRBV7-9 and TRBJ2-1): DTGVSQNPRHKITKRGQNVTFRCDPISEHNRLYWYRQTLGQGPEFLTYFQNEAQLEKSRLLSDRFSAERPKGSFSTLEIQRTEQGDSAMYLCASSLIKDSQEQFFGPGTRLTVL.